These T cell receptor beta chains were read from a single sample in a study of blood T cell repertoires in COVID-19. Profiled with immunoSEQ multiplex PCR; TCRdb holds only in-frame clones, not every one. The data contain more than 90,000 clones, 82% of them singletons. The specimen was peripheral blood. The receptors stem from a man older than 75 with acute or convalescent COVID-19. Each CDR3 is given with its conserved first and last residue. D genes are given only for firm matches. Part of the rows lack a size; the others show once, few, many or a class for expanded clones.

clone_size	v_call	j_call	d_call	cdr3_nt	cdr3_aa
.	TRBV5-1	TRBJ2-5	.	TGCGCCAGCAGCCCCTCGGGACTCCACGGGGAGACCCAGTACTTC	CASSPSGLHGETQYF
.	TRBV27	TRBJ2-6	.	TGTGCCAGCAGAAAGGGGGGGAATAACTCTGGGGCCAACGTCCTGACTTTC	CASRKGGNNSGANVLTF
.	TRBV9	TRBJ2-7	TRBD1	TGTGCCAGCAGCTCTCGACAGGGGGCGATGGACGAGCAGTACTTC	CASSSRQGAMDEQYF
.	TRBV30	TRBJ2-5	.	TGTGCCTGGAGTCTCCACAGGGAAGAGACCCAGTACTTC	CAWSLHREETQYF
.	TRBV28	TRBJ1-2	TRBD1	TGTGCCGGGGGACAGAACTATGGCTACACCTTC	CAGGQNYGYTF
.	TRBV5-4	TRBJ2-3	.	TGTGCCAGCAGCTCCAGGGGTGCGGATACGCAGTATTTT	CASSSRGADTQYF
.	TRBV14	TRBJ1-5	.	TGTGCCAGCAGCCTTGGACAGAACAATCAGCCCCAGCATTTT	CASSLGQNNQPQHF
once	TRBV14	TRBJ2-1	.	TGTGCCAGCAGCCAAGGACTTGTCAATGAGCAGTTCTTC	CASSQGLVNEQFF
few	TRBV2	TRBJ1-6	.	TGTGCCAGCAGTGAAGGCCCGGGGGTTTCACCCCTCCACTTT	CASSEGPGVSPLHF
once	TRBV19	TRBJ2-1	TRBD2	TGTGCCAGTAGTCTCGGGACTAGCGGGGACAATGAGCAGTTCTTC	CASSLGTSGDNEQFF
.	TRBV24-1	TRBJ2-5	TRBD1	TGTGCCACCAGTGATTCAGGGGGGACCCAGTACTTC	CATSDSGGTQYF
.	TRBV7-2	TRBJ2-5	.	TGTGCCAGCAGCTTAGGACGGCCTAGCATTGAGACCCAGTACTTC	CASSLGRPSIETQYF
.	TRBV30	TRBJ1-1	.	TGTGCCTGGAGGGACGGAGGCCAAGCTTTCTTT	CAWRDGGQAFF
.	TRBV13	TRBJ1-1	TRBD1	TGTGCCAGCAGCTTCGGGGACAGCCGGAACACTGAAGCTTTCTTT	CASSFGDSRNTEAFF
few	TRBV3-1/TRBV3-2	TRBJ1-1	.	TGTGCCAGCAGAGGGGGCACTGAAGCTTTCTTT	CASRGGTEAFF
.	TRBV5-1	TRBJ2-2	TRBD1	TGCGCCAGCAGCTTAGACGACAGGGCCACCGGGGAGCTGTTTTTT	CASSLDDRATGELFF
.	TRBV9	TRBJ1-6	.	TGTGCCAGCAGCGTCGAGGGTAGCAATTCACCCCTCCACTTT	CASSVEGSNSPLHF
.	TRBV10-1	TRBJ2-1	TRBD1	TGCGCCAGCAGTGAAGGGACAGGGGTTGGCAATGAGCAGTTCTTC	CASSEGTGVGNEQFF
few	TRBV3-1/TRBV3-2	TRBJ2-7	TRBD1	TGTGCCAGCAGCCTGGGACAGGCCCAGGGCGAGCAGTACTTC	CASSLGQAQGEQYF
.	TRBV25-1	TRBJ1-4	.	TGTGCCAGCGGCCGGGACACGTCGAATGAAAAACTGTTTTTT	CASGRDTSNEKLFF
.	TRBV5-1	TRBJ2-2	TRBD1	TGCGCCAGCAGCGGACAGGGTTTGAGCGGGGAGCTGTTTTTT	CASSGQGLSGELFF
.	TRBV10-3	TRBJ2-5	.	TGTGCCATCAGTGGAAGCCCAGGGGAGACCCAGTACTTC	CAISGSPGETQYF
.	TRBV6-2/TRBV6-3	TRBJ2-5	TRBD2	TGTGCCAGCAGTTACGAGGTAGCGGGTGTGCAAGAGACCCAGTACTTC	CASSYEVAGVQETQYF
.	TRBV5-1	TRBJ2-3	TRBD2	TGCGCCAGCAGCTTGGGGAGCGGGAGTGCAGATACGCAGTATTTT	CASSLGSGSADTQYF
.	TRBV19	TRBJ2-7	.	TGTGCCAGTAGTCTTCGCGGAGAGTTCTACGAGCAGTACTTC	CASSLRGEFYEQYF
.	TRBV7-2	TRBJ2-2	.	TGTGCCAGCAGGCGGGACAGGAACACCGGGGAGCTGTTTTTT	CASRRDRNTGELFF
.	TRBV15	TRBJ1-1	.	TGTGCCACCAGCAGCGGACAGACGAACACTGAAGCTTTCTTT	CATSSGQTNTEAFF
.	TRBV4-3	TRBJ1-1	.	TGCGCCAGCAGCCAAGATCAGGGCTTGAACACTGAAGCTTTCTTT	CASSQDQGLNTEAFF
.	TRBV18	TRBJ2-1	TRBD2	TGTGCCAGCTCACCGGGGCTAGCGGGAGTGGTTGAGCAGTTCTTC	CASSPGLAGVVEQFF
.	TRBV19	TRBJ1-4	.	TGTGCCAGTAGTATACAAGCCGCAACTAATGAAAAACTGTTTTTT	CASSIQAATNEKLFF
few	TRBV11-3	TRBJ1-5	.	TGTGCCAGCGCTCCTCGCGGGGCGGGGGGCCAGCCCCAGCATTTT	CASAPRGAGGQPQHF
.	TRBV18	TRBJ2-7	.	TGTGCCAGCTCATCAGACTCCTACGAGCAGTACTTC	CASSSDSYEQYF
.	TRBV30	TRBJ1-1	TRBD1	TGTGCCTGGAGTCCCCCCGGGACAGGGAACACTGAAGCTTTCTTT	CAWSPPGTGNTEAFF
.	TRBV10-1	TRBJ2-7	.	TGCGCCAGCAGAAGACAAGGTTCCTACGAGCAGTACTTC	CASRRQGSYEQYF
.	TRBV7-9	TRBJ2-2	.	TGTGCCAGCAGCCCTAGGGGACAGAACACCGGGGAGCTGTTTTTT	CASSPRGQNTGELFF
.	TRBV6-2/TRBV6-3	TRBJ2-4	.	TGTGCCAGCAGTTACCCGAGAGGACAGGCCAAAAACATTCAGTACTTC	CASSYPRGQAKNIQYF
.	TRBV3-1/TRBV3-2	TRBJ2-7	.	TGTGCCAGCAGCCCCTTCTTGCGGGGCAGCTACGAGCAGTACTTC	CASSPFLRGSYEQYF
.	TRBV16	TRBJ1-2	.	TGTGCCAGCAGCCAGGTGTTAGAAAGCTACACCTTC	CASSQVLESYTF
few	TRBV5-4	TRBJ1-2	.	TGTGCCAGCAGCTTGGGTAGCGGAACAGATGGCTACACCTTC	CASSLGSGTDGYTF
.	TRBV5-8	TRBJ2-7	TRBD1	TGTGCCAGCAGCTTGCCTCCCGGACAGGCCCATTCCTACGAGCAGTACTTC	CASSLPPGQAHSYEQYF
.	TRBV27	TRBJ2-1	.	TGTGCCAGCAGTCCTCTGGCGGCCCGATACAATGAGCAGTTCTTC	CASSPLAARYNEQFF
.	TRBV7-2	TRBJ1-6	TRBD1	TGTGCCAGCAGCGAAAGTCCCTGGACAGGGAATAATTCACCCCTCCACTTT	CASSESPWTGNNSPLHF
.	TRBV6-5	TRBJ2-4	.	TGTGCCAGCAGTTATCTTGAGGAGCTAGCCAAAAACATTCAGTACTTC	CASSYLEELAKNIQYF